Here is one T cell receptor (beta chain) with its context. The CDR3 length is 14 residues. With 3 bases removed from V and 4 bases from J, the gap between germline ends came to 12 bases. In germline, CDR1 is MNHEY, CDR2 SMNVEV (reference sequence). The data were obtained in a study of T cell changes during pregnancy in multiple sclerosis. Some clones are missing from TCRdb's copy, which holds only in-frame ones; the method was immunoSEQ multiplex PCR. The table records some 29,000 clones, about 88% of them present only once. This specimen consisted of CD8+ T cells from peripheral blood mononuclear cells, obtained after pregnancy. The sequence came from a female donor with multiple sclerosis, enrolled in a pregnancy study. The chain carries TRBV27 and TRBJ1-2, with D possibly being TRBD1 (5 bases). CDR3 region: CASSFGGSGYGYTF. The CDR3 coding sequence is TGTGCCAGCAGTTTCGGGGGTTCGGGCTATGGCTACACCTTC.